The text below deals with one T cell receptor beta chain. This sample was included in a study of blood T cell repertoires in COVID-19. Study information: Both acute and convalescent COVID-19 samples were obtained from the United States, Italy and Spain. In each case, the material was cDNA or gDNA derived from T cells, B-cell-depleted T cells, or PBMCs.

TCRdb's table, derived via immunoSEQ multiplex PCR, lists solely in-frame clones and lacks some. The sample includes just over 650,000 clones, 70% to 90% seen only once; the top ten take over 0.2%. V was clipped by 5 bases and J by 0 bases, with 16 bases between them. This CDR3 spans 16 amino acids. The germline V gene encodes CDR1 MNHEY and CDR2 SMNVEV (reference sequence). This TCR was sampled from a woman under 30 with acute or convalescent COVID-19. This sequence joins TRBV27 and TRBJ1-2; a weak D match, TRBD1 (6 bases). Sample: peripheral blood. In DNA form, the CDR3 reads TGTGCCAGCAGTATAGGACAGCCAGTAGCTAACTATGGCTACACCTTC. This translates into CASSIGQPVANYGYTF.